This TCR beta chain originates from a study of patients and donors after allogeneic stem cell transplantation. This clonotype was counted a few times. TCRdb re-called the RT-PCR reads with MiXCR, one entry per CDR3 protein. The sample lists 150,000 to 200,000 distinct CDR3 sequences; less than 45% were seen once. Germline assignment: CDR1 SQVTM and CDR2 ANQGSEA. There are 12 residues in the CDR3. The V end was cut by 4 bases, the J end by 1 base, with 7 bases between. The sequenced sample consisted of blood, either unsorted or a sorted T cell fraction (not recorded which). The chain joins TRBV29-1 to TRBJ1-1; D is uncertain. The sequence was obtained from a human donor who was either an allogeneic HSCT recipient or a stem cell or donor lymphocyte infusion donor (not recorded which). It is not recorded whose cells these are; they may come from a transplant donor. The CDR3 region is CSVVIWNTEAFF. The CDR3 region has the DNA TGCAGCGTTGTAATATGGAACACTGAAGCTTTCTTT.